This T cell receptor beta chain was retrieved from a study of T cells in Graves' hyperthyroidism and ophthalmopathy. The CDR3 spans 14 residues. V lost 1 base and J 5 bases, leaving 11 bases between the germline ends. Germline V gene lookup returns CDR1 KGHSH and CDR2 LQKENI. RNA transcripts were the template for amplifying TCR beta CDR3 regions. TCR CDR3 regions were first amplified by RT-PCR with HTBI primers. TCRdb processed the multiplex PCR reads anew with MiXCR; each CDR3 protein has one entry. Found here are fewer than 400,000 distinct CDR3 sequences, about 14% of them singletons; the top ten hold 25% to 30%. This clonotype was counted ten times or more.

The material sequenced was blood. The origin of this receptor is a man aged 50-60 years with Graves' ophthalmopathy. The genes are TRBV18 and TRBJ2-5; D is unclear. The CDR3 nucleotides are TGTGCCAGCTCACCACTAGACACCTCGGAGACCCAGTACTTC. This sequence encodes CASSPLDTSETQYF.